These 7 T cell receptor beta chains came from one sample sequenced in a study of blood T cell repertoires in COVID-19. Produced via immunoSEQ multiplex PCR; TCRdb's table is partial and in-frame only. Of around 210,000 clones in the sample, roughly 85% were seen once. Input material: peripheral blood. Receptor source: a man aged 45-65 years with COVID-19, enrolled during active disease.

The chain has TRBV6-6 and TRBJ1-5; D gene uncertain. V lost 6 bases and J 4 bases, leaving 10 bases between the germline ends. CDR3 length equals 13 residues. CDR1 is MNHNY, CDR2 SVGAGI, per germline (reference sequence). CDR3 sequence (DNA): TGTGCCAGCAGGGAGGCGCCGAATCAGCCCCAGCATTTT. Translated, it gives CASREAPNQPQHF.

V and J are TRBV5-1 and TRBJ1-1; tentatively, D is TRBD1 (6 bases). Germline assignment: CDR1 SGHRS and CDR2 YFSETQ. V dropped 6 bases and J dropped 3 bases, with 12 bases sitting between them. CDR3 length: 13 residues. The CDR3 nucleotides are TGCGCCAGCACCAACTACAGGGACACTGAAGCTTTCTTT. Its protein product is CASTNYRDTEAFF.

CDR3 in DNA: TGTGCCAGCAGCGTAGAATCGGTATCCCGAAACACCATATATTTT. It yields the protein CASSVESVSRNTIYF. The chain has TRBV9 and TRBJ1-3; D ambiguous. The CDR3 runs 15 residues. The V and J ends lost 0 bases and 5 bases respectively, with 12 bases between them. Germline CDR1 and CDR2: SGDLS and YYNGEE.

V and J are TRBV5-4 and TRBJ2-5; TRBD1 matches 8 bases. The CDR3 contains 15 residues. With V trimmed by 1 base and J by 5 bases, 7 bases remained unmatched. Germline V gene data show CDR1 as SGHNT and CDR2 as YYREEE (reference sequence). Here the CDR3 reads CASSLKQGAWETQYF. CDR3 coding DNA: TGTGCCAGCAGCTTGAAGCAGGGGGCATGGGAGACCCAGTACTTC.

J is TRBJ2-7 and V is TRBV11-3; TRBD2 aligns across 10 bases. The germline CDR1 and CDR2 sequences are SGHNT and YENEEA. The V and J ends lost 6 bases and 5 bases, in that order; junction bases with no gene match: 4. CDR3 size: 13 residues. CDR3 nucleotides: TGTGCCAGCAGTAAAGGACTAGCGGACGAGCAGTACTTC. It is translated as CASSKGLADEQYF.

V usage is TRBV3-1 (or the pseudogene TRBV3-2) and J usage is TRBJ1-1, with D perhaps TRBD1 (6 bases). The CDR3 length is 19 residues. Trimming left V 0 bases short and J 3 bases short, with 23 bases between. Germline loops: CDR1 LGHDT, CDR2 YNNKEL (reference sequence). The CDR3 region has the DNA TGTGCCAGCAGCCAAGACGATCAGGGGAAGTACGCACCCGACACTGAAGCTTTCTTT. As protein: CASSQDDQGKYAPDTEAFF.

The DNA of the CDR3 is TGTGCCAGTAGGGGAGGGGGCAATGAGCAGTTCTTC. This codes for CASRGGGNEQFF. This chain connects TRBV19 to TRBJ2-1; a weak D match, TRBD2 (7 bases). The germline gives CDR1 LNHDA, CDR2 SQIVND (reference sequence). This CDR3 comprises 12 residues. V lost 6 bases to trimming and J lost 6 bases, with 9 bases between them. Together with reference TRBV19 and TRBJ2-1, the CDR3 gives the full variable domain: DGGITQSPKYLFRKEGQNVTLSCEQNLNHDAMYWYRQDPGQGLRLIYYSQIVNDFQKGDIAEGYSVSREKKESFPLTVTSAQKNPTAFYLCASRGGGNEQFFGPGTRLTVL.